The 31 T cell receptor beta chains given below trace back to one sample, sequenced in a study of blood T cell repertoires in COVID-19. The data were produced by immunoSEQ multiplex PCR, yet TCRdb's version contains in-frame clones alone and is incomplete. The table includes hundreds of thousands of clones, about 89% detected once. Sequencing was carried out using peripheral blood. These receptors were obtained from a man aged 40-50 years with acute or convalescent COVID-19.

The gene calls are TRBV9 and TRBJ2-1; the match to TRBD2 covers 11 bases. The germline V gene has CDR1 SGDLS and CDR2 YYNGEE. J lost 8 bases, V lost 4 bases, and 5 bases had no gene match. CDR3 length equals 14 residues. The CDR3 loop reads CASSNSGGADEQFF. The CDR3 DNA follows: TGTGCCAGCAGCAATAGCGGGGGGGCCGATGAGCAGTTCTTC.

This clone has just one count. At one of its ends the junction is not consistent with the germline gene, which may arise from a read error. The rearrangement links TRBV27 to TRBJ2-1, with TRBD2 identical over 13 bases. The CDR3 has 14 residues. From germline, CDR1 is MNHEY and CDR2 SMNVEV (reference sequence). The chain's CDR3 is CASSGWTSGSQPLF. In DNA, the CDR3 is TGTGCCAGCAGTGGCTGGACTAGCGGGAGTCAGCCGCTCTTC.

The chain uses TRBV10-2 and TRBJ2-7; D ambiguous. This CDR3 is 14 amino acids long. V was trimmed by 8 bases and J by 3 bases, leaving 17 bases between them. The germline V gene encodes CDR1 WSHSY and CDR2 SAAADI. CDR3 sequence reads: CASLGESASYEQYF. The DNA for the CDR3 is TGCGCCAGCCTAGGAGAGAGCGCGAGCTACGAGCAGTACTTC.

The chain combines TRBV5-1 with TRBJ2-7, with D possibly TRBD2 on 6 matching bases. This CDR3 has 15 amino acids. Trimming left V 2 bases short and J 4 bases short, with 16 bases between. Per germline, CDR1 SGHRS and CDR2 YFSETQ. The CDR3 reads CASSFRAGTSYEQYF. DNA for the CDR3: TGCGCCAGCAGCTTTCGGGCCGGGACTTCGTACGAGCAGTACTTC.

The chain couples TRBV30 to TRBJ1-2; TRBD1 aligns across 10 bases. V lost 2 bases to trimming and J lost 7 bases; unmatched junction nucleotides: 4. Germline CDR1 and CDR2: GTSNPN and SVGIG (reference sequence). The CDR3 loop spans 13 amino acids. This chain's CDR3 is CAWSQDRGIGYTF. Written as DNA, the CDR3 is TGTGCCTGGAGTCAGGACAGGGGGATTGGCTACACCTTC.

In this sample, this clone turned up a few times. The chain carries TRBV7-2 and TRBJ2-7; TRBD2 is a possible D gene (5 bases). Looked up from germline, CDR1 is SGHTA and CDR2 is FQGNSA. CDR3 size: 16 residues. The V gene lost 5 bases and the J gene lost 0 bases, with 17 bases spanning the gap. The CDR3 loop reads CASSPLGGSSSYEQYF. The CDR3 region has the DNA TGTGCCAGCAGCCCTCTTGGCGGGTCTAGCTCCTACGAGCAGTACTTC.

This chain connects TRBV7-3 to TRBJ2-5; tentative D call: TRBD1 (5 bases). Germline V gene lookup returns CDR1 SGHTA and CDR2 FQGTGA. The CDR3 runs to 14 residues. V dropped 2 bases and J dropped 0 bases, with 7 bases sitting between them. CDR3 amino acids: CASSLDRYQETQYF. DNA for the CDR3: TGTGCCAGCAGCTTAGACAGATACCAAGAGACCCAGTACTTC.

Note on this clone: A single base separates this from a much larger clone, so it may be a read error. The J gene is TRBJ1-1, the V gene TRBV7-9; D not resolved. With 1 base removed from V and 1 base from J, the gap between germline ends came to 4 bases. Germline V gene data show CDR1 as SEHNR and CDR2 as FQNEAQ (reference sequence). The CDR3 is made up of 13 amino acids. The CDR3, as DNA: TGTGCCAGCAGCTTAGGGAGGAACACTGAAGCTTTCTTT. It encodes CASSLGRNTEAFF.

The CDR3 is CASSLGQGSSGNTIYF. The CDR3 bases are TGTGCCAGTAGCCTGGGACAGGGGAGCTCTGGAAACACCATATATTTT. The V gene is TRBV19, the J gene TRBJ1-3; 10 nucleotides align to TRBD1. The CDR3 has 16 residues. V gave up 6 bases and J gave up 0 bases; unmatched junction bases: 5. CDR1 LNHDA and CDR2 SQIVND come from the germline V gene (reference sequence).

J is TRBJ1-2 and V is TRBV18, with 11 nucleotides matching TRBD1. Germline CDR1 and CDR2: KGHSH and LQKENI. The CDR3 consists of 19 residues. V was clipped by 3 bases and J by 4 bases; unmatched bases: 16. CDR3 bases: TGTGCCAGCTCACCTACCCTTGGACAGGGGGCTAGTTACGGCTATGGCTACACCTTC. This codes for CASSPTLGQGASYGYGYTF.

V and J are TRBV28 and TRBJ1-2, with D possibly TRBD1 on 6 matching bases. Trimming pared 5 bases from V and 8 bases from J, leaving 18 bases between. Germline CDR1 MDHEN, CDR2 SYDVKM. The CDR3 is 14 residues long. CDR3 coding DNA: TGTGCCAGCAGTATACGGACAGCTGGTCTGGGCTACACCTTC. This sequence encodes CASSIRTAGLGYTF.

With regard to this clone: One junction end does not reproduce the germline sequence, and a read error may be involved. This chain connects TRBV20-1 to TRBJ2-7, with D possibly matching TRBD2 (6 bases). The CDR3 runs 11 residues. The V gene's germline CDR1 is DFQATT and CDR2 SNEGSKA (reference sequence). The CDR3 DNA follows: TGCAGTGCTAGAGTCGCGGGATTTCGGATATTC. This sequence encodes CSARVAGFRIF.

The chain has TRBV5-1 and TRBJ2-7; D perhaps matches TRBD1 (6 bases). The ends were cut back, 4 bases at V and 3 bases at J, with 8 bases in the middle. The germline V gene has CDR1 SGHRS and CDR2 YFSETQ. The CDR3 is 12 amino acids. The CDR3 DNA follows: TGCGCCAGCAGCCGGGACATCTACGAGCAGTACTTC. This translates into CASSRDIYEQYF. The complete variable domain, with remaining parts taken from reference TRBV5-1 and TRBJ2-7, reads KAGVTQTPRYLIKTRGQQVTLSCSPISGHRSVSWYQQTPGQGLQFLFEYFSETQRNKGNFPGRFSGRQFSNSRSEMNVSTLELGDSALYLCASSRDIYEQYFGPGTRLTVT.

The CDR3 region is CATSGSGGASFQPQHF. The CDR3 DNA reads TGTGCCACCAGCGGATCAGGGGGCGCTTCCTTTCAGCCCCAGCATTTT. V is TRBV15 and J is TRBJ1-5; 8 positions agree with TRBD1. This CDR3 region has 16 residues. Germline loops: CDR1 LNHNV, CDR2 YYDKDF (reference sequence). J was trimmed by 6 bases and V by 5 bases; bases with no gene match: 12. The full variable domain, completed using reference TRBV15 and TRBJ1-5, is DAMVIQNPRYQVTQFGKPVTLSCSQTLNHNVMYWYQQKSSQAPKLLFHYYDKDFNNEADTPDNFQSRRPNTSFCFLDIRSPGLGDTAMYLCATSGSGGASFQPQHFGDGTRLSIL.

CDR3 sequence: CASSVGQGAGNTIYF. CDR3 coding DNA: TGTGCCAGCAGCGTAGGACAGGGAGCTGGAAACACCATATATTTT. The J gene is TRBJ1-3, the V gene TRBV9; 7 nucleotides match TRBD1. The CDR3 spans 15 residues. With V trimmed by 0 bases and J by 2 bases, 2 bases remained unmatched. In germline, CDR1 is SGDLS, CDR2 YYNGEE.

This chain connects TRBV20-1 to TRBJ2-2; D is unclear. The CDR3 contains 11 residues. CDR1 is DFQATT and CDR2 is SNEGSKA in the germline V gene (reference sequence). Trimming pared 5 bases from V and 1 base from J, leaving 2 bases between. CDR3 DNA sequence: TGCAGTGCTCAGAACACCGGGGAGCTGTTTTTT. It encodes CSAQNTGELFF.

Written as DNA, the CDR3 is TGTGCCAGCAGCCTAACCCCCCCGGGGTATTTTAGCAATCAGCCCCAGCATTTT. Translated, it gives CASSLTPPGYFSNQPQHF. This rearrangement joins TRBV27 to TRBJ1-5; D not resolved. Germline V gives CDR1 MNHEY, CDR2 SMNVEV (reference sequence). V was trimmed by 6 bases and J by 0 bases, leaving 21 bases between them. This CDR3 region has 18 residues.

This clone appeared a single time. This sequence joins TRBV6-5 and TRBJ1-1; D perhaps matches TRBD1 (5 bases). The CDR3 covers 12 residues. Deletions cut 6 bases from V and 12 bases from J, with 17 bases between. Germline V gene lookup returns CDR1 MNHEY and CDR2 SVGAGI. CDR3 protein: CASSRLTAPTFF. DNA of the CDR3: TGTGCCAGCAGCCGCTTGACAGCTCCAACTTTCTTT.

This rearrangement joins TRBV28 to TRBJ2-3, with 10 positions matching TRBD2. Trimming took 7 bases from V and 4 from J; bases not matched to a gene: 8. This CDR3 region has 15 residues. The V gene's germline CDR1 is MDHEN and CDR2 SYDVKM. The CDR3 protein is CASTAAGGRSDTQYF. CDR3 in DNA: TGTGCCAGCACCGCAGCGGGGGGGCGGTCAGATACGCAGTATTTT.

The J gene is TRBJ1-1, the V gene TRBV19; unclear D gene. Deletions cut 0 bases from V and 2 bases from J, with 13 bases between. Germline V gene lookup returns CDR1 LNHDA and CDR2 SQIVND (reference sequence). CDR3 size: 16 residues. CDR3 sequence reads: CASSIDPQRGNTEAFF. In nucleotides, the CDR3 is TGTGCCAGTAGTATAGATCCTCAGCGAGGAAACACTGAAGCTTTCTTT.

V usage is TRBV24-1 and J usage is TRBJ1-2, with D tentatively TRBD1 (5 bases). Trimming removed 4 bases from V and 2 bases from J, with 10 bases in between. The CDR3 contains 14 residues. CDR1 KGHDR and CDR2 SFDVKD come from the germline V gene. Written as DNA, the CDR3 is TGTGCCACCAGTGACAGGGCCCTAAACTATGGCTACACCTTC. Translated: CATSDRALNYGYTF.

V and J are TRBV28 and TRBJ1-2, with a possible D match to TRBD1 (5 bases). This CDR3 has 15 residues. Germline assignment: CDR1 MDHEN and CDR2 SYDVKM. V was pared by 5 bases and J by 5 bases, with 18 bases between. CDR3 bases: TGTGCCAGCAGTCTCGGTGGGCCAGGGAGGTATGGCTACACCTTC. It encodes CASSLGGPGRYGYTF.

The chain recombines TRBV4-3 with TRBJ1-2, with D perhaps TRBD1 (6 bases). Trimming removed 0 bases at V and 0 bases at J, with 17 bases between. This CDR3 is 18 amino acids long. Germline CDR1 LGHNA, CDR2 YSLEER. The CDR3 DNA follows: TGCGCCAGCAGCCAAGATGGATCCTGGGGGGGCGCTAACTATGGCTACACCTTC. Its protein product is CASSQDGSWGGANYGYTF.

This clone was counted ten times or more. J is TRBJ1-2 and V is TRBV28; D may be TRBD1 (6 bases). Trimming took off 6 bases at V and 6 bases at J, with 11 bases between the two ends. The CDR3 spans 12 residues. Germline values: CDR1 MDHEN, CDR2 SYDVKM. In DNA form, the CDR3 reads TGTGCCAGCAGCGGACAGAAGAATGGCTACACCTTC. Translation: CASSGQKNGYTF.

Only a few counts were recorded for this clone. The V and J genes are TRBV15 and TRBJ1-6; 11 bases agree with TRBD1. The CDR3 sequence is 21 residues long. V was clipped by 0 bases and J by 2 bases; unmatched bases: 12. Germline CDR1 is LNHNV and CDR2 is YYDKDF (reference sequence). The DNA for the CDR3 is TGTGCCACCAGCAGAGATTTTTTCGGGACAGGGGGTGGCACCTATAATTCACCCCTCCACTTT. Amino acid sequence: CATSRDFFGTGGGTYNSPLHF.

The J gene is TRBJ2-7, the V gene TRBV19, with 9 bases matching TRBD1. CDR1 is LNHDA and CDR2 is SQIVND in the germline V gene (reference sequence). V trimming: 5 bases; J trimming: 5 bases; junction bases outside the gene matches: 7. The CDR3 covers 14 residues. CDR3 in DNA: TGTGCCAGTAGTCAACAGGGGGCCGCCAACGAGCAGTACTTC. It translates to CASSQQGAANEQYF.

This chain joins TRBV28 and TRBJ1-2, with a weak D call TRBD1 (6 bases). V shed 6 bases and J shed 4 bases, with 12 bases lying between them. The CDR3 is made up of 13 amino acids. From germline, CDR1 is MDHEN and CDR2 SYDVKM. The CDR3 is CASSLGAVYGYTF. CDR3 DNA sequence: TGTGCCAGCAGCTTGGGGGCGGTCTATGGCTACACCTTC.

As for this clone: The sample holds other DNA sequences that translate to the same CDR3. V gene TRBV2 combines with J gene TRBJ1-1; D perhaps matches TRBD1 (5 bases). The V and J ends lost 4 bases and 2 bases respectively, with 8 bases between them. CDR3 size: 13 residues. Germline lookup yields CDR1 SNHLY and CDR2 FYNNEI. CDR3 amino acids: CASSGQGNTEAFF. The CDR3 DNA is TGTGCCAGCAGTGGCCAGGGAAACACTGAAGCTTTCTTT.

The rearrangement joins TRBV4-2 to TRBJ2-3, with 7 bases lining up with TRBD2. V was clipped by 1 base and J by 6 bases; unmatched bases: 16. Germline V gene data show CDR1 as LGHNA and CDR2 as YNFKEQ. This CDR3 comprises 18 residues. The CDR3 region is CASSQVGGGSGVGDTQYF. CDR3 DNA: TGTGCCAGCAGCCAAGTAGGAGGCGGGAGTGGGGTCGGGGATACGCAGTATTTT.

V and J are TRBV28 and TRBJ2-1, with 10 bases fitting TRBD2. The trim removed 4 bases at V and 7 bases at J, leaving 7 bases unmatched. Per germline, CDR1 MDHEN and CDR2 SYDVKM. The length of the CDR3 is 15 residues. The CDR3 sequence is CASSSIAGGGNEQFF. CDR3 bases: TGTGCCAGCAGTTCGATAGCGGGAGGTGGAAATGAGCAGTTCTTC.

The chain uses TRBV5-8 and TRBJ1-5, with D uncertain. Trimming pared 4 bases from V and 3 bases from J, leaving 5 bases between. Looked up from germline, CDR1 is SGHTS and CDR2 is YDEGEE. CDR3 size: 12 residues. The CDR3 protein is CASSLYNQPQHF. The CDR3 DNA reads as TGTGCCAGCAGCCTATACAATCAGCCCCAGCATTTT.